This T cell receptor (beta chain) was identified in a study of cytomegalovirus exposure and HLA in healthy donors (dated by TCRdb to the late 2010s). Regarding the complete study: According to an earlier analysis of a few hundred of the donors, about 190 million T cells yielded roughly 110 million unique TCR beta sequences and 276 Gb of sequence data. An earlier analysis of approximately 500 of the donors applied high-throughput TCR beta sequencing to assess whether each TCR beta V gene segment acted as functional or pseudogenic. To predict cytomegalovirus infection status, the study brought together high-throughput TCR immunosequencing, statistical association of individual TCRs with disease status, and machine learning. An early release that covered around 590 HLA-typed donors contained 250 to 350 gigabases of sequencing data and tens of millions of unique TCR sequences. The T cell repertoires of several hundred subjects were profiled by immunosequencing and related to cytomegalovirus serostatus. Rather than drawing on any new phenotypic data, the later analysis identified candidate immune exposures from TCR beta sequences and the way those sequences occurred across donors. Class I and class II HLA loci were covered by the typing at four-digit resolution. Among the roughly 400 genotyped donors, more than 70% belonged to the genetic ancestry cluster associated with self-reported Caucasian donors. Genome-wide SNP genotypes for about three fifths of the 666 donors were used in a later genetic analysis, which treated that subset as a discovery cohort. The study aimed to test whether cataloging public T cell receptors could reveal signatures of past pathogen exposure. Among under 450 genotyped donors of the cohort, an average of roughly 240,000 unique TCR beta nucleotide sequences were sequenced per donor, roughly 20% of them non-productive. A separate validation cohort of approximately 130 different subjects was used in addition to the 666-subject first cohort. Alongside the repertoire data, information on donor age, sex, ethnicity and CMV serostatus was compiled. Every discovery cohort repertoire had been produced on one sequencing platform. A handful of DR-DQ haplotypes were handled as single units for association and clustering because linkage in the cohort was strong. A later analysis re-examined previously published TCR beta repertoires from 600 to 700 donors and added high-resolution HLA genotyping to investigate patterns of TCR occurrence. The number of typed donors differed by locus: roughly 629-630 for A, B, C, DRB1 and DQB1; some 500 for DQA1; 606 for DPA1; and around 470 for DPB1.

This clone has a single count. Its antigen remains unidentified. Nothing much larger sits one base from this clone, and base qualities are not available. The CDR3 runs 14 residues from the cysteine to the phenylalanine. Here the CDR3 DNA is all that survives: 42 bases in frame from base 1. The germline V gene (reference sequence) sets CDR1 to GTSNPN and CDR2 to SVGIG. Libraries were prepared through the immunoSEQ multiplex PCR assay. The multiplex PCR relied on a mix of 60 forward primers for TCR Vbeta segments and 13 reverse primers for TCR Jbeta segments. A multiplex PCR assay on genomic DNA amplified the CDR3 region of rearranged TCR beta genes. The amplified TCR beta libraries were sequenced on the Illumina HiSeq System as 87-base-pair reads. The study's processing was this. A later analysis tallied 70 million to 100 million unique TCR beta chains across the 666 repertoires, and about 10 million of those chains were shared by two or more donors. Raw reads were error-corrected and collapsed into unique sequences with a nearest-neighbor algorithm that merged closely related sequences to remove PCR and sequencing errors. Alignment of CDR3 sequences to IMGT reference sequences was used to assign V, D and J gene segments. For a sequence to be retained, a match of at least six nucleotides was required to both a V gene segment and a J gene segment. Rearrangements were classified as productive when the CDR3 lacked stop codons and remained in frame with V and J, and all other rearrangements were classified as non-productive. Following IMGT convention, CDR3 was defined as the stretch from the second conserved V-encoded cysteine to the conserved J-encoded phenylalanine. In an earlier analysis of approximately 500 of the donors, sequences lacking an unambiguous match to a single V gene segment were excluded. An earlier analysis of 500 to 700 of the donors classified V segments as functional when productive rearrangements were above 56.7% and as segregating when the standard deviation between donors was above 5%. To diagnose cytomegalovirus status from the catalog of TCR beta chain sequences, a statistical classification framework was built. A later analysis assigned V and J genes by comparing TCR nucleotide sequences with IMGT/GENE-DB human TR gene sequences. The TCRdist pipeline was used in a later analysis to assign CDR3 sequences and most-parsimonious VDJ recombination scenarios. In a later analysis, each TCR beta chain was defined by its CDR3 amino acid sequence together with its V-gene family, and reads without a unique V-gene family were excluded. To address suspected cross-contamination and a sequencing artifact, a later analysis removed a few hundred highly shared, low-generation-probability nucleotide sequences. For each public chain, a later analysis derived a clonal expansion index from normalized ranks of inferred template counts within each repertoire. In a later analysis, generation probabilities were computed using a VDJ recombination model fitted to out-of-frame rearrangements, and the results were checked against IGoR. A later analysis scored TCR-TCR, TCR-HLA and TCR-CMV co-occurrence with hypergeometric tests, applying a repertoire-size bias correction to TCR pairs. A later analysis estimated false discovery rates by permuting HLA or CMV assignments 20 times. In a later analysis, co-occurring TCRs were grouped with DBSCAN, and TCRdist sequence similarity was added when clustering was performed within HLA-allele-positive subsets. For co-occurrence clustering, repertoires with fewer than 30,000 or more than 120,000 public chains were excluded, along with five repertoires with anomalous nucleotide sharing. Drawn from immuneACCESS, this table holds only the in-frame rearrangements with V and J called that TCRdb kept. Clones are partly lost; checked studies trace under half to an unresolved V gene and leave the rest unexplained. That table furnishes V, J and clone size, whereas the DNA furnished D and trimming. Present in this sample are 150,000 to 200,000 clones, 84% of which were seen just once. Together, the top ten hold about 4.9% of the sample.

The cohort consisted of hundreds of healthy bone marrow donors. Cohort members were all nominally healthy when sampled, although unrecorded immune exposures were likely present. The donor tested CMV seronegative and was one of the 352 seronegative cohort members. A peripheral blood sample was provided by each donor, and peripheral blood mononuclear cells were used for TCR beta sequencing. Genomic DNA extraction from the blood cell samples was performed with the Qiagen DNeasy Blood Extraction Kit. The investigation overall reported the following: In a later analysis, several top co-occurrence clusters were reported to appear linked to parvovirus B19, influenza, CMV and Epstein-Barr virus. A later analysis found that HLA-associated TCR beta chains were more clonally expanded and had lower generation probabilities than equally common non-associated chains. The authors suggested that the approach could potentially be extended to other disease states and immunological phenotypes. In an earlier analysis of about 540 of the donors, most TCR beta V segments were observed in productive rearrangements about 87% or about 30% of the time, broadly matching IMGT annotations. Some IMGT-functional V segments, including TRBV6-2 and TRBV6-3, could not be distinguished by the 87-base-pair reads and were therefore excluded. Three of the identified cytomegalovirus-associated TCR beta chains were confirmed in vitro to be specific for cytomegalovirus antigens. The classifier was reported to diagnose cytomegalovirus status with high specificity and sensitivity in both the original cohort and the validation cohort. Most TCR sequences were seen in very few donors, while some public TCRs were found in many individuals. According to a later analysis, most CMV-associated TCR beta chains appeared to be HLA-restricted, and the HLA associations seemed to be driven largely by CMV exposure. A later analysis found that TCR association rates varied across HLA loci, with DRB1 alleles showing the most associated TCRs and HLA-C alleles the fewest. According to a later genetic analysis, donors in an Asian-associated ancestry cluster had fewer N-insertions in productive TCRs than the approximately 650-donor mean. In a later analysis, 16,951 TCR beta sequences were associated with specific HLA alleles at a false discovery rate of 0.05. Immune exposure information for the cohort was limited to CMV serostatus. Roughly uniform sequencing depth across donors was assumed in presence/absence analyses, although this assumption may not hold. A further reported finding was that TCR beta sequences accurately predicted the HLA-A and HLA-B alleles for most subjects in the first cohort. In the study, 164 TCR beta chains were listed as associated with cytomegalovirus. Because counts were too low, seventeen rarely observed V segments, including chromosome 9 orphons, were excluded from the earlier analysis of some 590 of the donors. When HLA alleles, especially DR and DQ, strongly co-occurred, TCR associations were difficult to assign to individual alleles. The cohort was sequenced for TCR beta chains only, and without alpha or paired-chain data the features that could be detected were limited. V-gene and J-gene trimming of TCR beta chains was associated with a missense DCLRE1C variant in a later genetic analysis, and the association was replicated in an independent cohort. A cluster of highly shared sequence variants was judged likely to represent a technical artifact of the sequencing pipeline. HLA typing was unavailable for some donors at each locus, so association tests used only the typed subset. Correlated functional status among segregating V segments might be attributable to linkage disequilibrium, but an unknown experimental factor could not be ruled out.

The sequence was collected from a man younger than 35 in good health and CMV-seronegative. The sequence links TRBV30 to TRBJ1-2; perhaps TRBD1 is the D gene, with 5 bases matching. Sequencing was done on a sample of PBMCs. The DNA sequence is given as TGTGCAGGGGCCCGTGCCTCGTTCAACTATGGCTACACCTTC. Translated, it gives CAGARASFNYGYTF.